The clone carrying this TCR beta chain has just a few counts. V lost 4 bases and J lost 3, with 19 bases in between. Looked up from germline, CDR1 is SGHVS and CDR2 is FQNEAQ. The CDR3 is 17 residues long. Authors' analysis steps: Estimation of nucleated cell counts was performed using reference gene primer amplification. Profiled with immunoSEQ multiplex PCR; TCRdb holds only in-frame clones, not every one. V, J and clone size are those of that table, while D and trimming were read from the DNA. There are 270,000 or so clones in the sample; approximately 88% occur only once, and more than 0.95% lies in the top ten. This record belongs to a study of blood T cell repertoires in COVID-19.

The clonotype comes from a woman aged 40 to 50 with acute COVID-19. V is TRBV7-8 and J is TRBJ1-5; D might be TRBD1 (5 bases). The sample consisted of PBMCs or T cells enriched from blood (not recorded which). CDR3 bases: TGTGCCAGCAGCTCCGGCGGGGTCTCCAGGGTCAATCAGCCCCAGCATTTT. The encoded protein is CASSSGGVSRVNQPQHF. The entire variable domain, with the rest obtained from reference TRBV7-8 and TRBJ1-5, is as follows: GAGVSQSPRYKVAKRGQDVALRCDPISGHVSLFWYQQALGQGPEFLTYFQNEAQLDKSGLPSDRFFAERPEGSVSTLKIQRTQQEDSAVYLCASSSGGVSRVNQPQHFGDGTRLSIL.